These 31 T cell receptor beta chains were all obtained from the same sample, sequenced in a study of cytomegalovirus exposure and HLA in healthy donors. The primer mix had 60 Vbeta and 13 Jbeta primers. Method: immunoSEQ multiplex PCR; TCRdb's copy keeps in-frame clones and lacks some. The sample has about 190,000 clones, around 87% seen once. Sequenced input: PBMCs. The receptors stem from a man aged 25 to 45 in good health and CMV-seronegative.

This clone was picked up a small number of times. The genes are TRBV7-9 and TRBJ2-7, with D uncertain. This CDR3 is 13 amino acids long. CDR1 and CDR2 (germline): SEHNR, FQNEAQ (reference sequence). Trimming removed 7 bases from V and 3 bases from J, with 13 bases in between. The CDR3 DNA reads TGTGCCAGCACCAGGCCTGAACTCTACGAGCAGTACTTC. It specifies CASTRPELYEQYF.

The rearrangement links TRBV2 to TRBJ1-4; weak D call: TRBD1 (5 bases). Germline assignment: CDR1 SNHLY and CDR2 FYNNEI. The CDR3 contains 15 residues. The ends were cut back, 7 bases at V and 0 bases at J, with 12 bases in the middle. The CDR3 DNA is TGTGCCAGCACTCCGGACACCGCAACTAATGAAAAACTGTTTTTT. Its protein is CASTPDTATNEKLFF.

This clone was observed once. The chain links TRBV28 to TRBJ2-3; D ambiguous. This CDR3 comprises 14 residues. Germline V gene sequence: CDR1 MDHEN, CDR2 SYDVKM. V shed 6 bases and J shed 5 bases, with 15 bases lying between them. CDR3 DNA: TGTGCCAGCAGCCTACCCTCCCGCGTAGATACGCAGTATTTT. Amino acids: CASSLPSRVDTQYF.

This clone was observed once. One end of the junction does not line up with germline, which may come from a read error. The V call is TRBV9, the J call TRBJ1-1, with D unresolved. The CDR3 extends over 14 amino acids. In germline, CDR1 is SGDLS, CDR2 YYNGEE. Written as DNA, the CDR3 is TGTGCCAGCAACGTAGGGAGACCCAGCACTGAAGCTTTCTTT. It codes for CASNVGRPSTEAFF. The variable domain in full, completed from reference TRBV9 and TRBJ1-1, reads DSGVTQTPKHLITATGQRVTLRCSPRSGDLSVYWYQQSLDQGLQFLIQYYNGEERAKGNILERFSAQQFPDLHSELNLSSLELGDSALYFCASNVGRPSTEAFFGQGTRLTVV.

V is TRBV19 and J is TRBJ2-2; 8 nucleotides agree with TRBD2. The CDR3 runs 14 residues. With V trimmed by 5 bases and J by 5 bases, 4 bases remained unmatched. Germline V gene data show CDR1 as LNHDA and CDR2 as SQIVND (reference sequence). CDR3 bases: TGTGCCAGTAGTCTCGGACTAGCAACCGGGGAGCTGTTTTTT. This translates into CASSLGLATGELFF.

This CDR3 reads CASSETGQLKNIQYF. Here the CDR3 DNA reads TGTGCCAGCAGCGAGACGGGACAACTAAAAAACATTCAGTACTTC. The J gene is TRBJ2-4, the V gene TRBV7-9, with D maybe TRBD1 (6 bases). The CDR3 is made up of 15 amino acids. V shed 5 bases and J shed 4 bases, with 15 bases lying between them. Germline V gene sequence: CDR1 SEHNR, CDR2 FQNEAQ (reference sequence).

The chain links TRBV6-5 to TRBJ1-2, with a tentative D call TRBD1 (5 bases). The germline gives CDR1 MNHEY, CDR2 SVGAGI. Between the trimmed V and J ends, which lost 2 bases and 1 base, there was a span of 5 bases. CDR3 size: 13 residues. CDR3 protein: CASSYDSNYGYTF. CDR3 sequence (DNA): TGTGCCAGCAGTTACGACAGTAACTATGGCTACACCTTC.

This clone showed up just a few times. DNA of the CDR3: TGTGCCAGCTCAGCGGACAGGGCGAACAATGAGCAGTTCTTC. It codes for CASSADRANNEQFF. The chain links TRBV18 to TRBJ2-1, with 8 bases fitting TRBD1. From germline, CDR1 is KGHSH and CDR2 LQKENI. V dropped 5 bases and J dropped 5; count of bases not matched to a gene: 5. The CDR3 runs 14 residues. The whole variable domain, remainder taken from reference TRBV18 and TRBJ2-1, is NAGVMQNPRHLVRRRGQEARLRCSPMKGHSHVYWYRQLPEEGLKFMVYLQKENIIDESGMPKERFSAEFPKEGPSILRIQQVVRGDSAAYFCASSADRANNEQFFGPGTRLTVL.

The rearrangement uses TRBV5-1 and TRBJ2-1; TRBD2 aligns across 7 bases. CDR1 and CDR2 (germline): SGHRS, YFSETQ. The CDR3 is made up of 18 amino acids. J was trimmed by 0 bases and V by 0 bases; bases with no gene match: 9. The CDR3, as DNA: TGCGCCAGCAGCTTGGCCGAACTAGCGTTGAGCTCCTACAATGAGCAGTTCTTC. It is translated as CASSLAELALSSYNEQFF.

The chain couples TRBV5-8 to TRBJ2-2; TRBD1 agrees at 9 bases. From germline, CDR1 is SGHTS and CDR2 YDEGEE. V shed 4 bases and J 4 bases; nucleotides not matched to a gene: 8. CDR3 length: 16 residues. CDR3 bases: TGTGCCAGCAGCCGTTCGGGACAGGGTCGCACCGGGGAGCTGTTTTTT. Residues: CASSRSGQGRTGELFF.

This clone was recorded only once. The genes are TRBV27 and TRBJ2-7; D perhaps matches TRBD1 (5 bases). V was pared by 8 bases and J by 2 bases, with 16 bases between. The CDR3 contains 14 residues. Germline lookup yields CDR1 MNHEY and CDR2 SMNVEV (reference sequence). DNA of the CDR3: TGTGCCAGCCGTACGGGTGAAGGGGCCTACGAGCAGTACTTC. It encodes CASRTGEGAYEQYF.

This chain connects TRBV28 to TRBJ2-7; possibly TRBD1 for D (6 bases). The CDR3 is made up of 13 amino acids. V lost 3 bases, J lost 2 bases, and 8 bases lay in between. Germline assignment: CDR1 MDHEN and CDR2 SYDVKM. The CDR3 DNA follows: TGTGCCAGCAGTTTGGGGGCCACCTACGAGCAGTACTTC. Amino acids: CASSLGATYEQYF.

This clone occurred a few times. The rearrangement joins TRBV6-5 to TRBJ2-5, with 7 bases identical to TRBD2. The CDR3 is 12 amino acids. V shed 10 bases, J shed 5 bases, and the junction held 7 bases outside the gene matches. Germline-derived CDR1 and CDR2 are MNHEY and SVGAGI. The CDR3 nucleotides are TGTGCCACCAGACCCGGGGGGGAGACCCAGTACTTC. Residues: CATRPGGETQYF.

This chain connects TRBV6-1 to TRBJ2-2, with 8 bases lining up with TRBD2. CDR3 length: 14 residues. Germline V gives CDR1 MNHNS, CDR2 SASEGT. Losses at the gene ends were 8 bases for V and 6 bases for J; bases not matched to a gene: 8. CDR3 nucleotides: TGTGCCAGCGCGGGACGGGGGGGTGCCGGGGAGCTGTTTTTT. Protein sequence: CASAGRGGAGELFF.

V usage is TRBV19 and J usage is TRBJ1-4; D call uncertain. Germline lookup yields CDR1 LNHDA and CDR2 SQIVND (reference sequence). V was trimmed by 7 bases and J by 7 bases, leaving 19 bases between them. The CDR3 sequence is 15 residues long. The CDR3 DNA reads as TGTGCCAGTATTCGTGGCGGCGGGTCCGTTGAAAAACTGTTTTTT. Protein sequence: CASIRGGGSVEKLFF.

Details on this clone: At one boundary the junction diverges from the germline segment, which might be a read error. Other DNA sequences in the sample encode the same CDR3. The genes are TRBV10-1 and TRBJ2-7; 9 bases align to TRBD1. Germline CDR1 WNHNN, CDR2 SYGVQD (reference sequence). CDR3 length: 19 residues. CDR3 DNA: TGCGCCAGTAGTGATTCCGGGACAGGGTTTTTCGGTCCTACTTACGAGCAGTACTTC. This gives the protein CASSDSGTGFFGPTYEQYF.

This CDR3 is CASSLVEGGYTEAFF. For the CDR3, the DNA is TGTGCCAGCAGCTTGGTTGAGGGTGGGTACACTGAAGCTTTCTTT. The gene calls are TRBV5-6 and TRBJ1-1; D not resolved. Germline V gene sequence: CDR1 SGHDT, CDR2 YYEEEE. The CDR3 has 15 residues. Trimming took 0 bases from V and 3 from J, leaving 12 bases between them.

The rearrangement links TRBV11-2 to TRBJ2-7; 11 bases agree with TRBD2. CDR1 SGHAT and CDR2 FQNNGV come from the germline V gene. This CDR3 comprises 15 residues. Trimming at V came to 6 bases and at J to 2 bases, leaving 6 bases not matched to a gene. The CDR3 here is CASSFLAGGTYEQYF. Written as DNA, the CDR3 is TGTGCCAGCAGTTTCCTAGCGGGGGGAACCTACGAGCAGTACTTC.

The rearrangement uses TRBV9 and TRBJ2-3; 10 positions match TRBD2. The CDR3 spans 15 residues. The germline V gene encodes CDR1 SGDLS and CDR2 YYNGEE. V was clipped by 0 bases and J by 5 bases; unmatched bases: 3. The CDR3 sequence: CASSVDLAGVDTQYF. The DNA for the CDR3 is TGTGCCAGCAGCGTAGATCTAGCGGGAGTAGATACGCAGTATTTT.

V and J are TRBV18 and TRBJ1-4; 7 bases are a match to TRBD1. Per the germline V gene, CDR1 is KGHSH and CDR2 is LQKENI. The V gene end was trimmed by 4 bases and the J gene end by 4 bases; junction bases not matched to a gene: 6. The CDR3 consists of 15 residues. The CDR3: CASSRRDSHNEKLFF. The DNA for the CDR3 is TGTGCCAGCTCACGCCGGGACAGCCATAATGAAAAACTGTTTTTT.

V usage is TRBV6-6 and J usage is TRBJ1-1, with D possibly matching TRBD1 (6 bases). The CDR3 contains 15 residues. V lost 7 bases, J lost 4 bases, and 19 bases lay in between. Germline V lookup: CDR1 MNHNY, CDR2 SVGAGI (reference sequence). The CDR3 loop is CASTDDRLRFTEAFF. The CDR3 coding sequence is TGTGCCAGCACTGATGACAGGCTAAGATTCACTGAAGCTTTCTTT.

CDR3 DNA: TGTGCCAGCAGCGTAGCGGCAGGTGACCCCTATGGCTACACCTTC. Translated: CASSVAAGDPYGYTF. The V gene is TRBV9, the J gene TRBJ1-2, with unresolved D. Germline-derived CDR1 and CDR2 are SGDLS and YYNGEE. The V and J ends lost 0 bases and 4 bases respectively, with 13 bases between them. The CDR3 runs to 15 residues.

This chain uses TRBV5-7 with TRBJ2-5, with 10 bases lining up with TRBD1. TRBV5-7 is marked as an open reading frame, function uncertain. The CDR3 length is 16 residues. Unmatched junction bases numbered 9, after V lost 3 bases and J lost 4 bases. CDR3 protein: CASSWGGTGVPETQYF. CDR3 coding DNA: TGTGCCAGCAGCTGGGGGGGGACAGGGGTCCCAGAGACCCAGTACTTC.

This clone was detected only a few times. The chain joins TRBV5-4 to TRBJ1-2; 12 bases are a match to TRBD1. Trimming cost V 2 bases and J 4 bases; bases outside gene matches: 9. CDR1 and CDR2 (germline): SGHNT, YYREEE (reference sequence). The CDR3 consists of 17 residues. The CDR3 loop is CASSLGTGGGLGYGYTF. The CDR3 DNA is TGTGCCAGCAGCTTAGGGACAGGGGGCGGTTTAGGCTATGGCTACACCTTC.

The gene calls are TRBV28 and TRBJ1-5; 9 bases match TRBD1. The CDR3 extends over 16 amino acids. The germline gives CDR1 MDHEN, CDR2 SYDVKM. V was pared by 8 bases and J by 2 bases, with 10 bases of the junction left unmatched. The CDR3 loop reads CASSSQTGGGNQPQHF. The CDR3 nucleotides read TGTGCCAGCTCATCTCAAACAGGGGGCGGCAATCAGCCCCAGCATTTT. Full variable domain (rest looked up from reference TRBV28 and TRBJ1-5): DVKVTQSSRYLVKRTGEKVFLECVQDMDHENMFWYRQDPGLGLRLIYFSYDVKMKEKGDIPEGYSVSREKKERFSLILESASTNQTSMYLCASSSQTGGGNQPQHFGDGTRLSIL.

This chain joins TRBV5-8 and TRBJ1-1; 9 bases map to TRBD1. Germline V CDR1 and CDR2: SGHTS, YDEGEE. J gave up 4 bases and V 4 bases, and 5 bases lay outside the gene matches. This CDR3 has 14 amino acids. The CDR3: CASSLLTGGTEAFF. The CDR3 nucleotides read TGTGCCAGCAGCCTACTGACAGGGGGCACTGAAGCTTTCTTT. The entire variable domain, with the rest obtained from reference TRBV5-8 and TRBJ1-1, is as follows: EAGVTQSPTHLIKTRGQQATLRCSPISGHTSVYWYQQALGLGLQFLLWYDEGEERNRGNFPPRFSGRQFPNYSSELNVNALELEDSALYLCASSLLTGGTEAFFGQGTRLTVV.

The rearrangement links TRBV5-4 to TRBJ1-2, with D perhaps TRBD1 (6 bases). The ends were cut back, 0 bases at V and 2 bases at J, with 8 bases in the middle. Germline assignment: CDR1 SGHNT and CDR2 YYREEE (reference sequence). This CDR3 has 14 residues. The CDR3 region has the DNA TGTGCCAGCAGCTTGGGTACAGGGAACTATGGCTACACCTTC. Its translation: CASSLGTGNYGYTF.

The V and J genes are TRBV19 and TRBJ1-1; D call uncertain. This CDR3 region has 13 residues. CDR1 LNHDA and CDR2 SQIVND come from the germline V gene (reference sequence). Trimming left V 8 bases short and J 4 bases short, with 14 bases between. The CDR3 DNA reads as TGTGCCAGTGGTCAGATTTTGGCCACTGAAGCTTTCTTT. This gives the protein CASGQILATEAFF.

V is TRBV4-3 and J is TRBJ2-5; TRBD1 agrees at 10 bases. The V segment lost 4 bases and the J segment 5 bases; nucleotides outside the gene matches: 7. The CDR3 runs 15 residues. Germline-derived CDR1 and CDR2 are LGHNA and YSLEER. CDR3 amino acids: CASSRGTGDRETQYF. Written as DNA, the CDR3 is TGCGCCAGCAGCCGGGGGACAGGGGACCGGGAGACCCAGTACTTC.

V is TRBV11-2 and J is TRBJ1-5, with TRBD1 matching over 7 bases. J gave up 6 bases and V 2 bases, and 4 bases lay outside the gene matches. The germline CDR1 and CDR2 sequences are SGHAT and FQNNGV. The CDR3 extends over 14 amino acids. CDR3 bases: TGTGCCAGCAGCTTAACAGGGGCTGGTCAGCCCCAGCATTTT. Residues: CASSLTGAGQPQHF.

This chain's CDR3 is CASSLLRRTGYYNEQYF. The CDR3 DNA follows: TGTGCCAGCAGCCTCCTCCGTAGGACAGGGTATTATAACGAGCAGTACTTC. This chain uses TRBV28 with TRBJ2-7; 8 bases align to TRBD1. V shed 6 bases, J shed 5 bases, and the junction held 18 bases outside the gene matches. The length of the CDR3 is 17 residues. Per germline, CDR1 MDHEN and CDR2 SYDVKM. The whole variable domain, filled in from reference TRBV28 and TRBJ2-7, reads DVKVTQSSRYLVKRTGEKVFLECVQDMDHENMFWYRQDPGLGLRLIYFSYDVKMKEKGDIPEGYSVSREKKERFSLILESASTNQTSMYLCASSLLRRTGYYNEQYFGPGTRLTVT.